Following are 4 T cell receptor beta chains from one sample sequenced in a study of blood T cell repertoires in COVID-19. Sequencing used immunoSEQ multiplex PCR; TCRdb keeps in-frame clones, though not all of them. The top ten hold roughly 9% of the sample, which has a few hundred thousand clones, 75% to 90% seen once. Sequencing input: PBMCs or T cells enriched from blood (not recorded which). The receptors come from a man aged 35-49 years who had recovered from COVID-19.

The genes are TRBV28 and TRBJ1-2; a possible D gene is TRBD1 (5 bases). Germline V gene sequence: CDR1 MDHEN, CDR2 SYDVKM. CDR3 length equals 16 residues. V dropped 5 bases and J dropped 7 bases, with 23 bases sitting between them. The CDR3 region has the DNA TGTGCCAGCAGTCTATACGGACAAGGCTCCTTCGGTGGCTACACCTTC. It specifies CASSLYGQGSFGGYTF.

The chain has TRBV5-1 and TRBJ2-1; 9 nucleotides align to TRBD2. The CDR3 has 15 residues. The J segment lost 5 bases and the V segment lost 0 bases, leaving 3 bases of the junction unmatched. Germline V gene lookup returns CDR1 SGHRS and CDR2 YFSETQ. The CDR3 DNA sequence: TGCGCCAGCAGCTTGGATCTAGCGGGGCACAATGAGCAGTTCTTC. Residues: CASSLDLAGHNEQFF.

J is TRBJ2-3 and V is TRBV4-1; 8 nucleotides align to TRBD2. J gave up 4 bases and V 8 bases, and 8 bases lay outside the gene matches. Germline V gene sequence: CDR1 MGHRA, CDR2 YSYEKL. The CDR3 sequence is 14 residues long. This chain's CDR3 is CASAVRGGSDTQYF. The DNA for the CDR3 is TGCGCCAGCGCAGTCCGCGGGGGGTCAGATACGCAGTATTTT.

The chain has TRBV27 and TRBJ2-1; D is ambiguous. The length of the CDR3 is 8 residues. Trimming took 6 bases from V and 13 from J, leaving 4 bases between them. Germline assignment: CDR1 MNHEY and CDR2 SMNVEV (reference sequence). The CDR3 loop is CASSLQFF. CDR3 nucleotide sequence: TGTGCCAGCAGCCTACAGTTCTTC.